These T cell receptor beta chains were read from a single sample in a study of metastatic and nonmetastatic thyroid tumors. With MiXCR, TCRdb reprocessed the PCR reads. The sample has tens of thousands of clones, about a quarter seen once; the top ten hold about 5.8%. Input material: tumor tissue. Receptors originate from a female donor with papillary thyroid cancer or a benign thyroid nodule (not recorded which). Some clones in this sample may be carry-over from other donors' samples. CDR3s include the opening cysteine and the closing phenylalanine or tryptophan.

j_call v_call cdr3_aa
TRBJ1-2 TRBV19 CASSKGQGTLFGYTF
TRBJ2-4 TRBV9 CASSGGGARSSDIQYF
TRBJ2-1 TRBV20-1 CSAREWGSGRLDEQFF
TRBJ2-1 TRBV28 CASSLAGRWGRWDNEQFF
TRBJ2-7 TRBV6-1 CASSVGRYTSPDEQYF
TRBJ1-1 TRBV4-1 CASSQRGMNTEAFF
TRBJ2-1 TRBV29-1 CSVEGPSGSRYEQFF
TRBJ1-1 TRBV6-1 CASSINRGPGEAFF
TRBJ1-5 TRBV6-1 CASTLNPQGAGQPQHF
TRBJ1-2 TRBV28 CASNRQAVNYGYTF
TRBJ2-1 TRBV27 CASTPRDHSYNEQFF
TRBJ2-1 TRBV12-3/TRBV12-4 CASTSLAISYNEQFF
TRBJ1-1 TRBV7-3 CASSLQMNTEAFF
TRBJ2-7 TRBV5-1 CASSLVIPSTWDAHEQYF
TRBJ2-1 TRBV6-4 CASSDELHNEQFF
TRBJ2-4 TRBV2 CASSEPPGLAGTKNIQYF
TRBJ2-1 TRBV7-8 CASSSGGAPYEQFF
TRBJ2-5 TRBV6-4 CASSYGTGAGETQYF
TRBJ2-1 TRBV7-6 CASSPGWGSLNNEQFF
TRBJ2-7 TRBV27 CASSYLRDRGSYEQYF
TRBJ2-7 TRBV20-1 CSARDLVRSYEQYF
TRBJ2-7 TRBV20-1 CSARKQSSSYEQYF
TRBJ2-7 TRBV2 CASSFSSYEQYF
TRBJ2-1 TRBV10-2 CASNKLARGRNEQFF
TRBJ1-6 TRBV28 CASSFLAGNSPLHF
TRBJ1-1 TRBV6-1 CASTLRGQISNTEAFF
TRBJ2-7 TRBV28 CASSSPGTSGRNEQYF
TRBJ2-1 TRBV20-1 CSARLGYNEQFF
TRBJ2-5 TRBV19 CASRSGLLLQETQYF
TRBJ2-3 TRBV20-1 CSARGDRGFAGTQYF
TRBJ1-1 TRBV14 CASSSILLAASSVEAFF
TRBJ2-7 TRBV24-1 CATHPGYEQCF
TRBJ1-1 TRBV6-1 CASRTRQGNTEAFF